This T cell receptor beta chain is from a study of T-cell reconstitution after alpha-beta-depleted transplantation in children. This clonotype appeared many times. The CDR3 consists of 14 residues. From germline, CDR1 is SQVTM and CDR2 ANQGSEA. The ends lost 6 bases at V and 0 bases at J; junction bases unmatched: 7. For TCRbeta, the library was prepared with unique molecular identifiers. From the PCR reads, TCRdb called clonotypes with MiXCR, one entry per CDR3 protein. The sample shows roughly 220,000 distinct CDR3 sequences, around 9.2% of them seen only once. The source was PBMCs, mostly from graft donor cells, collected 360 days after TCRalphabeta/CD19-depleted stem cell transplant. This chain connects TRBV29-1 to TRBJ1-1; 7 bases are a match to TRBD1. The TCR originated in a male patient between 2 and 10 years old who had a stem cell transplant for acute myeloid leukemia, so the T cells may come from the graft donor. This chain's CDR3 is CSVAGQRMNTEAFF. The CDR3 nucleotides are TGCAGCGTGGCGGGACAGCGAATGAACACTGAAGCTTTCTTT. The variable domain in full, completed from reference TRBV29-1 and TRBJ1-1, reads SAVISQKPSRDICQRGTSLTIQCQVDSQVTMMFWYRQQPGQSLTLIATANQGSEATYESGFVIDKFPISRPNLTFSTLTVSNMSPEDSSIYLCSVAGQRMNTEAFFGQGTRLTVV.